These 32 T cell receptor beta chains came from one sample sequenced in a study of T cell responses to AZD1222 COVID-19 vaccine (dated by TCRdb to the early 2020s). The meaning of the sample's time point label: baseline before first vaccination. Libraries were prepared through the immunoSEQ multiplex PCR assay. The clones in this table, taken by TCRdb from immuneACCESS, are in-frame only. Not every clone is retained; where verified, under half of the shortfall comes from an unresolved V gene, and the cause of the rest is unknown. In this sample the table shows around 30,000 clones, over 90% of which occur a single time. The ten most abundant clones make up over 6.5% of the sample. The source was peripheral blood, collected on day 0 of AZD1222 vaccination. The receptors here all came from an adult in good health.

V gene TRBV7-6 combines with J gene TRBJ1-2, with D possibly being TRBD1 (6 bases). CDR3 length: 15 residues. CDR1 SGHVS and CDR2 FNYEAQ come from the germline V gene. Trimming removed 5 bases from V and 4 bases from J, with 17 bases in between. The CDR3 nucleotides read TGTGCCAGCAGCCCGAGGGGGGGCCCGACCTATGGCTACACCTTC. Protein sequence: CASSPRGGPTYGYTF.

This chain joins TRBV27 and TRBJ2-3, with D perhaps being TRBD1 or TRBD2 (5 bases each). The CDR3 sequence is 13 residues long. V shed 2 bases and J shed 9 bases, with 12 bases lying between them. The germline V gene encodes CDR1 MNHEY and CDR2 SMNVEV (reference sequence). The CDR3 protein is CASSLPGRSTQYF. In DNA, the CDR3 is TGTGCCAGCAGTTTACCGGGACGCTCAACGCAGTATTTT.

The chain links TRBV18 to TRBJ1-1, with D possibly being TRBD1 (6 bases). The CDR3 loop spans 12 amino acids. CDR1 and CDR2 (germline): KGHSH, LQKENI. The V gene lost 3 bases and the J gene lost 7 bases, with 9 bases spanning the gap. The CDR3 region is CASSPRGGEAFF. The CDR3 DNA follows: TGTGCCAGCTCACCGAGGGGGGGTGAAGCTTTCTTT. The entire variable domain, with the rest obtained from reference TRBV18 and TRBJ1-1, is as follows: NAGVMQNPRHLVRRRGQEARLRCSPMKGHSHVYWYRQLPEEGLKFMVYLQKENIIDESGMPKERFSAEFPKEGPSILRIQQVVRGDSAAYFCASSPRGGEAFFGQGTRLTVV.

The genes are TRBV4-1 and TRBJ1-2; maybe TRBD1 (6 bases). Per germline, CDR1 MGHRA and CDR2 YSYEKL. This CDR3 is built from 16 residues. With 2 bases removed from V and 1 base from J, the gap between germline ends came to 14 bases. CDR3 nucleotide sequence: TGCGCCAGCAGCCAAACTCTCCGGGACAATAACTATGGCTACACCTTC. This codes for CASSQTLRDNNYGYTF.

J is TRBJ2-2 and V is TRBV29-1, with D unresolved. The V end lost 4 bases, the J end lost 3 bases, and 3 bases lay between the germline ends. CDR3 length: 11 amino acids. Germline CDR1 reads SQVTM; CDR2 reads ANQGSEA. CDR3 coding DNA: TGCAGCGTTGGGGACACCGGGGAGCTGTTTTTT. Translation gives CSVGDTGELFF.

The genes are TRBV5-1 and TRBJ1-1; possible D gene TRBD1, 6 bases. V lost 0 bases, J lost 9 bases, and 9 bases lay in between. CDR1 and CDR2 (germline): SGHRS, YFSETQ. This CDR3 has 12 residues. The CDR3 sequence: CASSLDREKAFF. The CDR3 DNA follows: TGCGCCAGCAGCTTGGACAGGGAGAAAGCTTTCTTT.

The V and J genes are TRBV5-1 and TRBJ1-2; TRBD1 is a possible D gene (5 bases). There are 14 residues in the CDR3. The V end was cut by 0 bases, the J end by 7 bases, with 13 bases between. CDR1 and CDR2 (germline): SGHRS, YFSETQ. The CDR3 is CASSLVADKGGYTF. The DNA of the CDR3 is TGCGCCAGCAGCTTGGTAGCGGACAAGGGTGGCTACACCTTC.

The chain has TRBV29-1 and TRBJ2-1, with 9 positions matching TRBD2. V shed 7 bases, J shed 4 bases, and the junction held 2 bases outside the gene matches. The length of the CDR3 is 12 residues. Germline V gives CDR1 SQVTM, CDR2 ANQGSEA. CDR3: CSATSGYNEQFF. CDR3 DNA: TGCAGCGCGACTAGCGGATACAATGAGCAGTTCTTC.

The CDR3 DNA reads TGTGCCAGGGCTAAAAGGGCCCAGGGGTTAAATGAAAAACTGTTTTTT. It yields the protein CARAKRAQGLNEKLFF. The chain joins TRBV19 to TRBJ1-4, with D maybe TRBD1 (6 bases). Germline V lookup: CDR1 LNHDA, CDR2 SQIVND (reference sequence). CDR3 length: 16 amino acids. V lost 9 bases and J 5 bases, leaving 22 bases between the germline ends.

This sequence joins TRBV30 and TRBJ2-3, with D possibly matching TRBD1 (5 bases). The germline V and J ends were trimmed by 3 bases and 4 bases, with 8 bases remaining between them. Germline V gives CDR1 GTSNPN, CDR2 SVGIG (reference sequence). The CDR3 extends over 12 amino acids. The CDR3 bases are TGTGCCTGGAGGGCAGGGTCAGATACGCAGTATTTT. Protein product: CAWRAGSDTQYF. Supplemented by reference TRBV30 and TRBJ2-3, the full variable domain reads SQTIHQWPATLVQPVGSPLSLECTVEGTSNPNLYWYRQAAGRGLQLLFYSVGIGQISSEVPQNLSASRPQDRQFILSSKKLLLSDSGFYLCAWRAGSDTQYFGPGTRLTVL.

The rearrangement joins TRBV5-1 to TRBJ2-1, with 8 bases identical to TRBD1. The CDR3 consists of 17 residues. CDR1 is SGHRS and CDR2 is YFSETQ in the germline V gene. The V and J ends lost 0 bases and 0 bases, in that order; junction bases with no gene match: 5. The CDR3 region has the DNA TGCGCCAGCAGCTTGGACAGGGGGTCAGCCTCCTACAATGAGCAGTTCTTC. Encoded protein: CASSLDRGSASYNEQFF.

The chain links TRBV25-1 to TRBJ1-2; D remains unclear. Per germline, CDR1 MGHDK and CDR2 SYGVNS. V gave up 2 bases and J gave up 10 bases, with 8 bases separating them. This CDR3 region has 11 residues. The CDR3 DNA reads as TGTGCCAGCAGTGAAGTTGGGTCCTACACCTTC. Its protein is CASSEVGSYTF.

The gene calls are TRBV11-2 and TRBJ2-1; 9 nucleotides align to TRBD1. This CDR3 has 15 residues. Germline-derived CDR1 and CDR2 are SGHAT and FQNNGV. V shed 5 bases and J 5 bases; nucleotides not matched to a gene: 7. CDR3 sequence: CASSPRDRVDNEQFF. CDR3 bases: TGTGCCAGCAGCCCCCGGGACAGGGTTGACAATGAGCAGTTCTTC. Full variable domain (missing parts from reference TRBV11-2 and TRBJ2-1): EAGVAQSPRYKIIEKRQSVAFWCNPISGHATLYWYQQILGQGPKLLIQFQNNGVVDDSQLPKDRFSAERLKGVDSTLKIQPAKLEDSAVYLCASSPRDRVDNEQFFGPGTRLTVL.

The chain is built from TRBV7-2 and TRBJ1-1; a possible D gene is TRBD1 (6 bases). With 5 bases removed from V and 5 bases from J, the gap between germline ends came to 12 bases. Germline CDR1 reads SGHTA; CDR2 reads FQGNSA. The CDR3 length is 13 residues. This CDR3 reads CASSARGGTEAFF. The CDR3 region has the DNA TGTGCCAGCAGCGCGCGAGGGGGGACTGAAGCTTTCTTT.

For the CDR3, the DNA is TGTGCCAGCCTAGGGCCCGGCCAAGAGACCCAGTACTTC. Encoded protein: CASLGPGQETQYF. The chain employs TRBV27 and TRBJ2-5; D is uncertain. With 8 bases removed from V and 1 base from J, the gap between germline ends came to 11 bases. Germline V CDR1 and CDR2: MNHEY, SMNVEV (reference sequence). The CDR3 consists of 13 residues.

The chain combines TRBV7-9 with TRBJ1-6; D perhaps matches TRBD1 (6 bases). Trimming shortened V by 2 bases and J by 6 bases, and 8 bases separated the two germline ends. Germline V gene sequence: CDR1 SEHNR, CDR2 FQNEAQ (reference sequence). The CDR3 is 14 amino acids. The CDR3 nucleotides read TGTGCCAGCAGCTTAAAACAGGGTAATTCACCCCTCCACTTT. Its translation: CASSLKQGNSPLHF.

The chain is built from TRBV5-6 and TRBJ1-5; 7 bases map to TRBD1. The germline V gene encodes CDR1 SGHDT and CDR2 YYEEEE. The CDR3 extends over 13 amino acids. V was pared by 5 bases and J by 7 bases, with 6 bases of the junction left unmatched. CDR3 bases: TGTGCCAGCAGTTCGGCAGGGGGACAGCCCCAGCATTTT. Its protein is CASSSAGGQPQHF.

This chain uses TRBV28 with TRBJ1-2, with D possibly matching TRBD1 (6 bases). The length of the CDR3 is 15 residues. V was trimmed by 5 bases and J by 3 bases, leaving 16 bases between them. CDR1 and CDR2 from the germline V gene are MDHEN and SYDVKM. CDR3 sequence reads: CASSPPDSQYYGYTF. The CDR3 DNA sequence: TGTGCCAGCAGTCCCCCGGACAGCCAATACTATGGCTACACCTTC.

In DNA, the CDR3 is TGTGCCAGTAGTCGGTCGGGGAGCTATGGCTACACCTTC. As protein: CASSRSGSYGYTF. V and J are TRBV19 and TRBJ1-2; no clear D. CDR3 length: 13 residues. Trimming stripped 5 bases from V and 4 bases from J, with 11 bases between. The germline V gene encodes CDR1 LNHDA and CDR2 SQIVND (reference sequence).

The J gene is TRBJ1-1, the V gene TRBV10-2, with TRBD1 matching 7 bases. Germline-derived CDR1 and CDR2 are WSHSY and SAAADI. The trim removed 4 bases at V and 4 bases at J, leaving 9 bases unmatched. This CDR3 has 15 amino acids. The CDR3 reads CASSAYRGGGTEAFF. CDR3 in DNA: TGCGCCAGCAGTGCGTACAGGGGAGGAGGCACTGAAGCTTTCTTT.

The rearrangement links TRBV19 to TRBJ1-6; the D gene is possibly TRBD1 (6 bases). Germline assignment: CDR1 LNHDA and CDR2 SQIVND (reference sequence). The CDR3 has 17 amino acids. The ends were cut back, 3 bases at V and 9 bases at J, with 21 bases in the middle. The chain's CDR3 is CASSIAITGGGGSPLHF. For the CDR3, the DNA is TGTGCCAGTAGTATTGCTATAACAGGTGGGGGCGGTTCACCCCTCCACTTT.

The CDR3 reads CASSIDLGGGPDNEQFF. CDR3 in DNA: TGTGCCAGTAGTATAGATCTCGGGGGAGGGCCAGACAATGAGCAGTTCTTC. The chain links TRBV19 to TRBJ2-1; TRBD2 matches 7 bases. From germline, CDR1 is LNHDA and CDR2 SQIVND (reference sequence). After removal of 0 bases from V and 5 bases from J, the junction contained 10 bases not matched to a gene. The CDR3 consists of 17 residues.

The chain joins TRBV5-4 to TRBJ2-7; TRBD2 is a possible D gene (6 bases). Trimming stripped 1 base from V and 6 bases from J, with 20 bases between. CDR1 and CDR2 (germline): SGHNT, YYREEE (reference sequence). This CDR3 spans 16 amino acids. The CDR3 DNA is TGTGCCAGCAGCTTGCACATCGTCAGGGCGGGGAGCGAGCAGTACTTC. It is translated as CASSLHIVRAGSEQYF. Based on the CDR3 plus reference TRBV5-4 and TRBJ2-7, the full variable domain is ETGVTQSPTHLIKTRGQQVTLRCSSQSGHNTVSWYQQALGQGPQFIFQYYREEENGRGNFPPRFSGLQFPNYSSELNVNALELDDSALYLCASSLHIVRAGSEQYFGPGTRLTVT.

Within the sample, this clone is medium-sized. The J gene is TRBJ2-3, the V gene TRBV14, with 7 bases that match TRBD2. The germline gives CDR1 SGHDN, CDR2 FVKESK. The CDR3 is 15 residues long. V was pared by 1 base and J by 3 bases, with 4 bases of the junction left unmatched. CDR3 in amino acids: CASSQGGSWTDTQYF. The CDR3 nucleotides read TGTGCCAGCAGCCAAGGCGGGAGTTGGACAGATACGCAGTATTTT. The full variable domain, completed using reference TRBV14 and TRBJ2-3, is EAGVTQFPSHSVIEKGQTVTLRCDPISGHDNLYWYRRVMGKEIKFLLHFVKESKQDESGMPNNRFLAERTGGTYSTLKVQPAELEDSGVYFCASSQGGSWTDTQYFGPGTRLTVL.

The chain carries TRBV7-6 and TRBJ1-2, with a tentative D call TRBD1 (6 bases). CDR3 size: 15 residues. Germline assignment: CDR1 SGHVS and CDR2 FNYEAQ. V was shortened by 5 bases and J by 2 bases, with 15 bases between the two germline ends. CDR3 DNA: TGTGCCAGCAGCGTGGGGGGCAGGGTGAACTATGGCTACACCTTC. Translated: CASSVGGRVNYGYTF.

The chain is built from TRBV10-2 and TRBJ2-7; D may be TRBD2 (5 bases). V was shortened by 3 bases and J by 5 bases, with 11 bases between the two germline ends. Germline CDR1 and CDR2: WSHSY and SAAADI. CDR3 size: 13 residues. This CDR3 reads CASSDGVRDEQYF. The CDR3 coding sequence is TGCGCCAGCAGTGACGGGGTTCGGGACGAGCAGTACTTC.

The chain joins TRBV4-3 to TRBJ2-5; 10 nucleotides align to TRBD2. Germline V gives CDR1 LGHNA, CDR2 YSLEER. CDR3 size: 17 residues. V shed 0 bases and J 5 bases; nucleotides not matched to a gene: 9. The DNA for the CDR3 is TGCGCCAGCAGCCAAGACAGAGCGGGAGGGCCGGGGGAGACCCAGTACTTC. As protein: CASSQDRAGGPGETQYF.

The J gene is TRBJ1-2, the V gene TRBV9; D perhaps matches TRBD1 (5 bases). Trimming cost V 0 bases and J 3 bases, with 12 bases left between them. The CDR3 extends over 15 amino acids. Germline V gives CDR1 SGDLS, CDR2 YYNGEE. CDR3 nucleotides: TGTGCCAGCAGCGTAGGACAGACGTCGGACTATGGCTACACCTTC. Its translation: CASSVGQTSDYGYTF.

The V call is TRBV7-9, the J call TRBJ2-7; D ambiguous. The CDR3 covers 12 residues. V lost 5 bases and J lost 6, with 11 bases in between. CDR1 and CDR2 from the germline V gene are SEHNR and FQNEAQ (reference sequence). CDR3 protein: CASSPQNSEQYF. The CDR3 region has the DNA TGTGCCAGCAGCCCCCAAAACTCCGAGCAGTACTTC.

The chain employs TRBV6-2 or TRBV6-3 and TRBJ1-2, with D hard to call. CDR3 length: 14 amino acids. In germline, CDR1 is MNHEY, CDR2 SVGEGT. The ends were cut back, 2 bases at V and 4 bases at J, with 11 bases in the middle. CDR3 DNA: TGTGCCAGCAGTTACACCGGGTCCCTCTATGGCTACACCTTC. Translation gives CASSYTGSLYGYTF.

V and J are TRBV2 and TRBJ1-2; 8 positions agree with TRBD1. CDR1 SNHLY and CDR2 FYNNEI come from the germline V gene. Trimming took 6 bases from V and 4 from J; bases not matched to a gene: 7. CDR3 length equals 14 residues. The CDR3 nucleotides are TGTGCCAGCAGCGTGACAGGGGCGGTCTATGGCTACACCTTC. Its protein product is CASSVTGAVYGYTF.

This chain uses TRBV6-4 with TRBJ2-3; 8 bases are shared with TRBD2. V was clipped by 6 bases and J by 0 bases; unmatched bases: 5. The CDR3 spans 15 residues. Germline values: CDR1 MRHNA, CDR2 SNTAGT. The CDR3 loop reads CASSPGGASTDTQYF. The DNA of the CDR3 is TGTGCCAGCAGCCCCGGGGGGGCCAGCACAGATACGCAGTATTTT.